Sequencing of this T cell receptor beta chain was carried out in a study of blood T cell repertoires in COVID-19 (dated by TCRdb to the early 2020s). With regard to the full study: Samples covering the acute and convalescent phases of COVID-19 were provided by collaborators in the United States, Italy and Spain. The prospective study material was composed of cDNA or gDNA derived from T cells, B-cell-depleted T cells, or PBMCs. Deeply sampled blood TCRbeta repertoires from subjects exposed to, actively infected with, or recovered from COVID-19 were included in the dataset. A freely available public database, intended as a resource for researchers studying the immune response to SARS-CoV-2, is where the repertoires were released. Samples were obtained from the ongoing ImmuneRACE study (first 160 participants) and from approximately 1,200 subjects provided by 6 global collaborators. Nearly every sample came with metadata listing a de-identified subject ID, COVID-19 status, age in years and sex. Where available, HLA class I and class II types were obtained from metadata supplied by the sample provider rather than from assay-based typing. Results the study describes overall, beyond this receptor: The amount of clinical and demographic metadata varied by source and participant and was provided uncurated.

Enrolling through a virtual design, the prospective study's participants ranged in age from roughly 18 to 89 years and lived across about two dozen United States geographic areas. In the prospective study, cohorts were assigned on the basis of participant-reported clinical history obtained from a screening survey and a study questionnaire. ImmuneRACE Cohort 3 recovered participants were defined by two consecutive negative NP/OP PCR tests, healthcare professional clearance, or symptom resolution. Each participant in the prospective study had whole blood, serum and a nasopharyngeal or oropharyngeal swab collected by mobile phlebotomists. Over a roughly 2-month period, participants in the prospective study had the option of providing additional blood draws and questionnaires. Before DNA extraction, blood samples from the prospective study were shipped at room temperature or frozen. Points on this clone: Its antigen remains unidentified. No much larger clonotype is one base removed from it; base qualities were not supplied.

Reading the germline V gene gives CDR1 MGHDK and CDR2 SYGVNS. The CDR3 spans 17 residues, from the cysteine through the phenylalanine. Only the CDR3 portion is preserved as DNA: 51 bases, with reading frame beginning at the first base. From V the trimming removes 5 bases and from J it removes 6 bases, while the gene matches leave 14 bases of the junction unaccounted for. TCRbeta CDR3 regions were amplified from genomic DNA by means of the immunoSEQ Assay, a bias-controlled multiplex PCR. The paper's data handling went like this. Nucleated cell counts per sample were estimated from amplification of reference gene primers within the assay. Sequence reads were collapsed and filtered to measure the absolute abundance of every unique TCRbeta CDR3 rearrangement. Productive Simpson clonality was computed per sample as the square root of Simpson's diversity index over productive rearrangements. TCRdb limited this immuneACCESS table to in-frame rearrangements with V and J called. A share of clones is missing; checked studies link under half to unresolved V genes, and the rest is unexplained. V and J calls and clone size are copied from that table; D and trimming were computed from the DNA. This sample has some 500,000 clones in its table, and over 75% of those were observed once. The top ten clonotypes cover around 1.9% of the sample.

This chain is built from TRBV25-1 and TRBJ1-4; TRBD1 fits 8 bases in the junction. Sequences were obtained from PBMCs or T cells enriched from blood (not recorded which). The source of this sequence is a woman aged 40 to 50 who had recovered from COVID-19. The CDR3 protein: CASSSSRGQGFYEKLFF. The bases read TGTGCCAGCAGTTCTTCCCGAGGACAGGGATTTTATGAAAAACTGTTTTTT.